This TCR beta chain came from a study of control samples from healthy donors and cancer patients. The CDR3 is 13 amino acids. Germline V gene sequence: CDR1 MGHRA, CDR2 YSYEKL. Trimming stripped 0 bases from V and 7 bases from J, with 6 bases between. TCRdb's table, derived via immunoSEQ multiplex PCR, lists solely in-frame clones and lacks some. The table lists 130,000 or so clones, 80% to 90% of them singletons. Sequenced sample: blood. The origin of this receptor is a man aged 30 to 45 in good health. This chain connects TRBV4-1 to TRBJ2-2; D gene unclear. CDR3 loop: CASSQEQDGELFF. The CDR3 DNA is TGCGCCAGCAGCCAAGAGCAAGACGGGGAGCTGTTTTTT.